This T cell receptor beta chain was captured by sequencing in a study of T cell clonality in common variable immunodeficiency. Study-wide findings and caveats: In common variable immunodeficiency, TCR beta chains reportedly carried fewer deletions and N-nucleotide insertions.

Clones were read by immunoSEQ multiplex PCR, and TCRdb kept only the in-frame ones, dropping some. The sample has about 28,000 clones, none seen only once. Donors gave roughly 4.5 to 8 ml heparinized peripheral whole blood. V lost 5 bases to trimming and J lost 3 bases, with 13 bases between them. The germline gives CDR1 SEHNR, CDR2 FQNEAQ (reference sequence). The CDR3 sequence is 15 residues long. This clone was counted ten times or more. Its matching antigen is unknown. The read terminates 3 residues ahead of where the CDR3 ends, so the germline J gene completes it. The sequencing input was peripheral blood mononuclear cells. V usage is TRBV7-9 and J usage is TRBJ1-4, with a weak D call TRBD1 (6 bases). This sequence was found in a human donor with common variable immunodeficiency. The sequenced CDR3 bases are TGTGCCAGCAGCCTCTACAGGGCGGCTAATGAAAAA. Its protein product is CASSLYRAANEK. The full CDR3 sequence reads CASSLYRAANEKLFF.